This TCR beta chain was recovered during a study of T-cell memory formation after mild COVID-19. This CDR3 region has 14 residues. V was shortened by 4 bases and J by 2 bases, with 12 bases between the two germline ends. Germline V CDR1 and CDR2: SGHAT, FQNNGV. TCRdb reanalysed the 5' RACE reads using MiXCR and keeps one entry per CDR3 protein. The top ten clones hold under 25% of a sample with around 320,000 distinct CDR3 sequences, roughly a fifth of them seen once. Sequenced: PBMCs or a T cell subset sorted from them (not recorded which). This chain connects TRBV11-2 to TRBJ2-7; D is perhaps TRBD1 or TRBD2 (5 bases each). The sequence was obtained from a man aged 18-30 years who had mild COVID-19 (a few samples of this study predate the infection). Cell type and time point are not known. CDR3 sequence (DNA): TGTGCCAGCAGCTCCCTGAGGGGCCCCTACGAGCAGTACTTC. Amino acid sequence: CASSSLRGPYEQYF. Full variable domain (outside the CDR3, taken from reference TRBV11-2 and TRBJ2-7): EAGVAQSPRYKIIEKRQSVAFWCNPISGHATLYWYQQILGQGPKLLIQFQNNGVVDDSQLPKDRFSAERLKGVDSTLKIQPAKLEDSAVYLCASSSLRGPYEQYFGPGTRLTVT.